The rows below give T cell receptor beta chains drawn from one sample of a study of cytomegalovirus exposure and HLA in healthy donors. Using immunoSEQ multiplex PCR, the repertoire was profiled, and TCRdb retains in-frame clones only, with some absent. The table lists 150,000 or so clones, roughly three quarters of them singletons. Specimen: PBMCs. The receptors were gathered from a man aged 30 to 45 in good health and CMV-seropositive. CDR3s include the opening cysteine and the closing phenylalanine or tryptophan. The D gene is left open where the match is weak. Some rows have no size entry. The others give once, few or many, or a class for an expanded clone.

>.|TRBV28|TRBJ1-2|.
TGTGCCAGCAGCGCGCTAAACTATGGCTACACCTTC
CASSALNYGYTF
>.|TRBV7-3|TRBJ2-3|.
TGTGCCAGCAGCTTAAAGCTGACTACTACAGATACGCAGTATTTT
CASSLKLTTTDTQYF
>TRBD1|TRBV4-2|TRBJ2-1|.
TGTGCCAGCAGCCCAAAAGGGACAGCCGAAGCTTACAATGAGCAGTTCTTC
CASSPKGTAEAYNEQFF
>TRBD1|TRBV7-6|TRBJ1-4|.
TGTGCCAGCAGCTGGACAGGGACTAATGAAAAACTGTTTTTT
CASSWTGTNEKLFF
>TRBD2|TRBV28|TRBJ2-7|.
TGTGCCAGCAGGCTAGCGGGACCCTCCTACGAGCAGTACTTC
CASRLAGPSYEQYF
>.|TRBV4-1|TRBJ2-1|few
TGCGCCAGCAGCCAGCTAATTGGACTTCAGGGGTTGGGCAGTTACAATGAGCAGTTCTTC
CASSQLIGLQGLGSYNEQFF
>.|TRBV7-2|TRBJ2-2|.
TGTGCCAGCAGACTAGACGGGGAGCTGTTTTTT
CASRLDGELFF
>TRBD2|TRBV27|TRBJ2-7|.
TGTGCCAGCAGTCATACCCCGGGGCTAGCGGACTACGAGCAGTACTTC
CASSHTPGLADYEQYF
>TRBD1|TRBV6-6|TRBJ2-7|.
TGTGCCAGCAGTTACTCGATCGACAGGGCGGACCACGAGCAGTACTTC
CASSYSIDRADHEQYF
>TRBD2|TRBV5-1|TRBJ2-3|.
TGCGCCAGCAGCTTGGCCCCAATAGCGGGAGCCACAGATACGCAGTATTTT
CASSLAPIAGATDTQYF
>.|TRBV11-2|TRBJ2-7|.
TGTGCCAGCAGCCACAACGCCAGGGGGGTCCGGGAGCAGTACTTC
CASSHNARGVREQYF
>.|TRBV2|TRBJ2-2|.
TGTGCCAGCAGGGGCCCTACTGGGACCGGGGAGCTGTTTTTT
CASRGPTGTGELFF
>TRBD2|TRBV6-6|TRBJ2-3|.
TGTGCCAGCAGTCCCCCACTAGCGGGAGGGACAGATACGCAGTATTTT
CASSPPLAGGTDTQYF